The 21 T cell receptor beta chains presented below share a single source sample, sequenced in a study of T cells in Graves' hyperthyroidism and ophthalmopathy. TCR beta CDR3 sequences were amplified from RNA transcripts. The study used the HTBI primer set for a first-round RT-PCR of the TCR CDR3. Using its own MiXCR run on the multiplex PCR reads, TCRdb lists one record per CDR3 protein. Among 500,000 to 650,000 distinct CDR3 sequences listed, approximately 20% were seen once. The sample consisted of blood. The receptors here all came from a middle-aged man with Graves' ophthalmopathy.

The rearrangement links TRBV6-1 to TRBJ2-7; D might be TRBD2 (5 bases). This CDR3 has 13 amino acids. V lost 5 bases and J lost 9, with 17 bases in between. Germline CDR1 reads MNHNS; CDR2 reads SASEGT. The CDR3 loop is CASSRNGLGGQYF. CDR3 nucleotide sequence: TGTGCCAGCAGTCGGAACGGACTCGGTGGGCAGTACTTC.

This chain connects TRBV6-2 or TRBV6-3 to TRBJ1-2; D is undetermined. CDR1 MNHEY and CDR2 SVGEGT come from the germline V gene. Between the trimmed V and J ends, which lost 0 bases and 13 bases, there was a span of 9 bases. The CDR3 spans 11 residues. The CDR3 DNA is TGTGCCAGCAGTTACTCGGGGTCCTGCACCTTC. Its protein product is CASSYSGSCTF.

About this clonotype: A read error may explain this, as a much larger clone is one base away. The CDR3 region has the DNA TGTGCCAGCAGCTTAGAGTCGGGGGGCCGCACTGAAGCTTTCTTT. This translates into CASSLESGGRTEAFF. V is TRBV11-2 and J is TRBJ1-1; perhaps TRBD1 as D (6 bases). The V and J ends lost 0 bases and 4 bases respectively, with 12 bases between them. The CDR3 consists of 15 residues. Germline CDR1 SGHAT, CDR2 FQNNGV.

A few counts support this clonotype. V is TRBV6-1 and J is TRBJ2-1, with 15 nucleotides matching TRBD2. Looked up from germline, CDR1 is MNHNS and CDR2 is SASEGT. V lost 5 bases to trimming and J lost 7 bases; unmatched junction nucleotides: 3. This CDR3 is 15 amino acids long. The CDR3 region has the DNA TGTGCCAGCAGTCCCGGGACTAGCGGGAGGAATGAGCAGTTCTTC. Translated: CASSPGTSGRNEQFF.

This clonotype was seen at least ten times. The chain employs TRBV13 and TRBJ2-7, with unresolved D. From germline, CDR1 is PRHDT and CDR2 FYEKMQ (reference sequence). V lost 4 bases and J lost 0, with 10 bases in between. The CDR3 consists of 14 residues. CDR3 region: CASSSHLDSYEQYF. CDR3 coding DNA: TGTGCCAGCAGCTCGCACCTGGACTCCTACGAGCAGTACTTC.

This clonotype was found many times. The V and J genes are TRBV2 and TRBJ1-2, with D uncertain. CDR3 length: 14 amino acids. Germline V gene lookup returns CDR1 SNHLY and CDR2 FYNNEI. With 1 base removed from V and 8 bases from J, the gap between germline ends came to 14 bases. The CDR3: CASSEDGAVGGYTF. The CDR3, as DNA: TGTGCCAGCAGTGAAGATGGAGCAGTCGGAGGCTACACCTTC.

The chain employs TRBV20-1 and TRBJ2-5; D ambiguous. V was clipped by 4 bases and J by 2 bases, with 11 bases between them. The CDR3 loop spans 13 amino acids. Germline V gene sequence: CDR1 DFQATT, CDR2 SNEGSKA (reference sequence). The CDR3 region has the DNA TGCAGTGCTAATAAATACACTCAAGAGACCCAGTACTTC. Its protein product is CSANKYTQETQYF.

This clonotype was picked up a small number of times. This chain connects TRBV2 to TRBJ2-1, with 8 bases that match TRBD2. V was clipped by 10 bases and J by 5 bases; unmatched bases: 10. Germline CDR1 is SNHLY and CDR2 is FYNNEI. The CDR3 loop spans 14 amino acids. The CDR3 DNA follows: TGTGCCACACTCCGCCGGGAGGGCCACAATGAGCAGTTCTTC. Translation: CATLRREGHNEQFF.

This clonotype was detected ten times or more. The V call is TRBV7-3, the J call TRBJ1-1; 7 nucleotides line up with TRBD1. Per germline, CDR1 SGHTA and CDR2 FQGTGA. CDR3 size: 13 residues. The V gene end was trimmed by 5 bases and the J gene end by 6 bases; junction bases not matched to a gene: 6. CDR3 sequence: CASSRGTDAEAFF. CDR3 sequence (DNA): TGTGCCAGCAGCCGAGGGACAGACGCTGAAGCTTTCTTT.

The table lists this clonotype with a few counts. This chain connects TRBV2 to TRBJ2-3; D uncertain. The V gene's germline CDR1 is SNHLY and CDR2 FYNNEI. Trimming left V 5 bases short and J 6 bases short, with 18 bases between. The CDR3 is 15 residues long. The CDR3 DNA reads TGTGCCAGCAGTTTCCTCCCCCCCCAGACCGATACGCAGTATTTT. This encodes CASSFLPPQTDTQYF.

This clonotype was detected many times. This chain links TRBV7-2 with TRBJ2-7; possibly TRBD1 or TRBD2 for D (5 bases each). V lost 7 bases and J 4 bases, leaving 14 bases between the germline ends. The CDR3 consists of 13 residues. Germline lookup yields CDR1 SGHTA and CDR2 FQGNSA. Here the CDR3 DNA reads TGTGCCAGCACCAATCCGGGACCTTACGAGCAGTACTTC. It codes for CASTNPGPYEQYF.

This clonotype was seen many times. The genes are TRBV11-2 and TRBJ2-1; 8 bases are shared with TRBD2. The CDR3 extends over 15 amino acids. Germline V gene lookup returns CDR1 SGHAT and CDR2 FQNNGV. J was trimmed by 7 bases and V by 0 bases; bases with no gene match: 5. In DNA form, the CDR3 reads TGTGCCAGCAGCTTAGAAGCTAGCGGGTCAAATGAGCAGTTCTTC. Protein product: CASSLEASGSNEQFF.

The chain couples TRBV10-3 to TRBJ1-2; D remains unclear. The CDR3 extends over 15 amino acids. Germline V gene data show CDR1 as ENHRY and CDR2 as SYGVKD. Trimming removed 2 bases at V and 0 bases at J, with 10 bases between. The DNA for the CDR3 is TGTGCCATCAGTGAGCAACAGATTTCTAACTATGGCTACACCTTC. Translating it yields CAISEQQISNYGYTF.

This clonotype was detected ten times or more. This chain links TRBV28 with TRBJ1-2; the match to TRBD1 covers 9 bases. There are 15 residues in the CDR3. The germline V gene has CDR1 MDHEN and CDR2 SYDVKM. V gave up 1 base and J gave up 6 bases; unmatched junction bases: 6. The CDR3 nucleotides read TGTGCCAGCAGTTTATATCCGGGACAGGGCAATGGCTACACCTTC. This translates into CASSLYPGQGNGYTF.

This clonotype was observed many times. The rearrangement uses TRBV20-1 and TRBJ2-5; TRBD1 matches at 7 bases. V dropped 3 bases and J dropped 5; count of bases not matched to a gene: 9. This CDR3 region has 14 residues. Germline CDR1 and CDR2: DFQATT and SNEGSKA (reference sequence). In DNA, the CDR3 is TGCAGTGCTAGTGAAAGGGGGCGTGGGGAGACCCAGTACTTC. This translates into CSASERGRGETQYF.

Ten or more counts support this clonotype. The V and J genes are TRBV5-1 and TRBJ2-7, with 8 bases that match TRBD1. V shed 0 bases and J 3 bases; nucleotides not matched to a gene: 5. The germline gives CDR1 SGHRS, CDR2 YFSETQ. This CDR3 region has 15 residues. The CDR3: CASSLGTGKHYEQYF. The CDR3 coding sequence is TGCGCCAGCAGCTTGGGGACAGGGAAACACTACGAGCAGTACTTC.

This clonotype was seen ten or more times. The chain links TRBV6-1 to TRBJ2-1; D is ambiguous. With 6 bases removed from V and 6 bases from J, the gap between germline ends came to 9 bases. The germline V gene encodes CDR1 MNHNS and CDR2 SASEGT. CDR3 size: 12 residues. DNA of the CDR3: TGTGCCAGCAGATTCCTCTCCAATGAGCAGTTCTTC. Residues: CASRFLSNEQFF.

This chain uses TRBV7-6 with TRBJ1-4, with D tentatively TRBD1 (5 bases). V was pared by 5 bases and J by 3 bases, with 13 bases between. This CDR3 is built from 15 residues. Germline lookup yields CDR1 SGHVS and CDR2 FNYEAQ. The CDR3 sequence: CASSLQVTPNEKLFF. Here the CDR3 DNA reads TGTGCCAGCAGCCTACAGGTTACTCCTAATGAAAAACTGTTTTTT.

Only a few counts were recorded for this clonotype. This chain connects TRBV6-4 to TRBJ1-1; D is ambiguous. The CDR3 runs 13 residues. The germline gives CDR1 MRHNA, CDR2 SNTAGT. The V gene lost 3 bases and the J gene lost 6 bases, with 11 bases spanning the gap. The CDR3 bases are TGTGCCAGCAGTGAATCCGGACGAGCTGAAGCTTTCTTT. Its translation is CASSESGRAEAFF.

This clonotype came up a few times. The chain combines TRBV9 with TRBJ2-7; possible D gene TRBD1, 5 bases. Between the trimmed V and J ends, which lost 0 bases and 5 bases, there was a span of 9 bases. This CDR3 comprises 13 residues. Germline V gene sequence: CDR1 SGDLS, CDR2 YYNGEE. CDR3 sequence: CASSVEGLDEQYF. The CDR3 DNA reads TGTGCCAGCAGCGTAGAGGGGTTGGACGAGCAGTACTTC.

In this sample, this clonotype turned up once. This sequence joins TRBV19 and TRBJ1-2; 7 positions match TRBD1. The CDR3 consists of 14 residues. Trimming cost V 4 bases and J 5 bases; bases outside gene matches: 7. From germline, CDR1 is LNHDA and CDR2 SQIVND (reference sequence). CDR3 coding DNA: TGTGCCAGTAGTAAAAAGGGACAGCTGTATGGCTACACCTTC. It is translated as CASSKKGQLYGYTF. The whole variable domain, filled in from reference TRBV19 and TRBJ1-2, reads DGGITQSPKYLFRKEGQNVTLSCEQNLNHDAMYWYRQDPGQGLRLIYYSQIVNDFQKGDIAEGYSVSREKKESFPLTVTSAQKNPTAFYLCASSKKGQLYGYTFGSGTRLTVV.